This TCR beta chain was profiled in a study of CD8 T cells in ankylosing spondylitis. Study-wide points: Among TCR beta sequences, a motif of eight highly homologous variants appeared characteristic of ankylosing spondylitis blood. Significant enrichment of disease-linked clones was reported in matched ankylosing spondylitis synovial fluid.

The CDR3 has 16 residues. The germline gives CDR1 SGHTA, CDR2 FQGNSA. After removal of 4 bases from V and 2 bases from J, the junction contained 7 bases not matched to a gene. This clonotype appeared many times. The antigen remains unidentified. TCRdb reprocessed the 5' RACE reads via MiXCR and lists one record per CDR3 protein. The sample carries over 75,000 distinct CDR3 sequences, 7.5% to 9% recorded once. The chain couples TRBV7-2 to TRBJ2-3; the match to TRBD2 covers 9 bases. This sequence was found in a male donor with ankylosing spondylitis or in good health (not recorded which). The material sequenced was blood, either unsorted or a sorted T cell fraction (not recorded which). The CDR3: CASSSVAGGDTDTQYF. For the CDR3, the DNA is TGTGCCAGCAGCTCCGTTGCGGGGGGGGACACAGATACGCAGTATTTT.